This T cell receptor (beta chain) is from a study of beta chain features in type 1 diabetes. Since all of the isolated RNA was reverse transcribed, expressed TCRB transcripts were what got sequenced. The repertoire was sequenced with immunoSEQ multiplex PCR; TCRdb's copy has only in-frame clones and lacks some. Of about 230,000 clones in the sample, over 7.5% are singletons; the top ten hold 0.03% to 0.04%. Naive, central memory, regulatory and stem cell-like memory cells within the CD4+ compartment were sorted using CD45RO/CCR7/CD25/CD127/CD95/CD27. Germline lookup yields CDR1 KGHSH and CDR2 LQKENI. The CDR3 is 16 amino acids. V gave up 8 bases and J gave up 6 bases; unmatched junction bases: 13.

The TCR originated in a woman in her late teens or twenties in good health. The specimen was naive CD4+ T cells from blood. V usage is TRBV18 and J usage is TRBJ2-2, with 9 bases that match TRBD1. In DNA, the CDR3 is TGTGCCAGCATATCCCGGACAGGGGTCCAGTCCGGGGAGCTGTTTTTT. Translation gives CASISRTGVQSGELFF.